Below, one T cell receptor (beta chain) is given with its context. Its antigen is currently unknown. TCRdb reprocessed the 5' RACE reads, with one entry per CDR3 protein and no DNA. This repertoire comprises roughly 390,000 distinct CDR3 sequences; its ten largest clones make up 9.5% to 12%. The sample comes from a study of T cells expressing NK-cell markers. Study results and limitations: Whether expanded NKG2C-expressing T cell clones recognize HCMV is unknown. Leadership of the CD3+CD56-NKG2C+ fraction also belonged to these clonotypes in a few donors.

This CDR3 comprises 16 residues. This sequence was found in a woman aged 45-65 years in good health. The sequenced sample was blood T cells: a sorted CD56 or NKG2C T cell subset, CD4+ or CD8+ T cells, or bulk PBMC T cells (not recorded which). The chain links TRBV21-1 to TRBJ2-3; TCRdb proposes TRBD1, but this gene call is untestable without DNA. TRBV21-1 is a pseudogene locus. CDR3: CASSLSRDSNTDTQYF.